The 18 T cell receptor beta chains listed next were all sequenced from one sample in a study of T-cell reconstitution after alpha-beta-depleted transplantation in children. Preparation of the TCRbeta library involved a method that used unique molecular identifiers. TCRdb called the PCR reads again in MiXCR, with one record for every CDR3 protein. The sample has fewer than 550,000 distinct CDR3 sequences, roughly a tenth seen once. The sequenced sample was PBMCs from the stem cell graft donor, obtained from the stem cell graft. Receptors were obtained from a human donor who donated a stem cell graft to a child with acute myeloid leukemia.

This clonotype was picked up a small number of times. The chain is built from TRBV28 and TRBJ2-3; 13 bases fit TRBD2. The CDR3 is 16 residues long. CDR1 and CDR2 (germline): MDHEN, SYDVKM. After removal of 2 bases from V and 3 bases from J, the junction contained 2 bases not matched to a gene. In DNA form, the CDR3 reads TGTGCCAGCAGTTTAGGACTAGCGGGGGAAACAGATACGCAGTATTTT. This codes for CASSLGLAGETDTQYF.

The chain has TRBV9 and TRBJ1-2; no firm D call. CDR1 and CDR2 from the germline V gene are SGDLS and YYNGEE. Between the trimmed V and J ends, which lost 6 bases and 0 bases, there was a span of 9 bases. CDR3 size: 13 residues. This CDR3 is CASKAGTNYGYTF. CDR3 sequence (DNA): TGTGCCAGCAAGGCAGGAACTAACTATGGCTACACCTTC.

This clonotype was detected only a few times. This sequence joins TRBV15 and TRBJ2-7; 7 nucleotides line up with TRBD1. In germline, CDR1 is LNHNV, CDR2 YYDKDF (reference sequence). Germline trimming cut 0 bases from V and 6 bases from J; bases unmatched to any gene: 5. This CDR3 comprises 14 residues. The CDR3 loop is CATSRERQGLEQYF. CDR3 coding DNA: TGTGCCACCAGCAGAGAAAGACAGGGTCTCGAGCAGTACTTC.

This clonotype has a handful of counts. The V and J genes are TRBV29-1 and TRBJ2-5; no clear D gene. This CDR3 has 12 amino acids. The V gene's germline CDR1 is SQVTM and CDR2 ANQGSEA. The ends were cut back, 3 bases at V and 7 bases at J, with 12 bases in the middle. The CDR3 nucleotides are TGCAGCGTTGAGAGGCTGCCGGGGACCCAGTACTTC. Its protein product is CSVERLPGTQYF. The full variable domain, with the rest looked up from reference TRBV29-1 and TRBJ2-5, is SAVISQKPSRDICQRGTSLTIQCQVDSQVTMMFWYRQQPGQSLTLIATANQGSEATYESGFVIDKFPISRPNLTFSTLTVSNMSPEDSSIYLCSVERLPGTQYFGPGTRLLVL.

V is TRBV20-1 and J is TRBJ2-2; D remains unclear. The V end lost 0 bases, the J end lost 1 base, and 9 bases lay between the germline ends. Looked up from germline, CDR1 is DFQATT and CDR2 is SNEGSKA (reference sequence). The CDR3 runs 15 residues. CDR3 amino acids: CSARDVTRNTGELFF. DNA of the CDR3: TGCAGTGCTAGAGATGTCACCAGGAACACCGGGGAGCTGTTTTTT.

This clonotype has at least ten counts. The chain combines TRBV6-1 with TRBJ2-7, with D hard to call. In germline, CDR1 is MNHNS, CDR2 SASEGT. The CDR3 contains 17 residues. Trimming left V 4 bases short and J 3 bases short, with 22 bases between. The CDR3 DNA sequence: TGTGCCAGCAGTGGAAAGGGAATCACAGTAATCGGCTACGAGCAGTACGTC. Its protein is CASSGKGITVIGYEQYV.

This clonotype has at least ten counts. The chain joins TRBV9 to TRBJ2-2, with TRBD1 as a possible D gene (6 bases). Trimming pared 3 bases from V and 5 bases from J, leaving 8 bases between. Germline V lookup: CDR1 SGDLS, CDR2 YYNGEE. This CDR3 has 13 amino acids. CDR3 protein: CASSEGVTGELFF. The DNA of the CDR3 is TGTGCCAGCAGCGAGGGGGTGACCGGGGAGCTGTTTTTT.

This clonotype was counted between two and nine times. The genes are TRBV11-2 and TRBJ2-7, with TRBD2 identical over 9 bases. The germline CDR1 and CDR2 sequences are SGHAT and FQNNGV. This CDR3 region has 17 residues. With V trimmed by 0 bases and J by 1 base, 7 bases remained unmatched. The CDR3 nucleotides read TGTGCCAGCAGCTTAGACCTACTAGCGGGTCGATCCTACGAGCAGTACTTC. Translating gives CASSLDLLAGRSYEQYF. The variable domain in full, with the rest retrieved from reference TRBV11-2 and TRBJ2-7, is EAGVAQSPRYKIIEKRQSVAFWCNPISGHATLYWYQQILGQGPKLLIQFQNNGVVDDSQLPKDRFSAERLKGVDSTLKIQPAKLEDSAVYLCASSLDLLAGRSYEQYFGPGTRLTVT.

The genes are TRBV20-1 and TRBJ2-1; the D is unclear. This CDR3 has 13 residues. V shed 3 bases and J shed 2 bases, with 8 bases lying between them. Germline CDR1 and CDR2: DFQATT and SNEGSKA (reference sequence). In DNA, the CDR3 is TGCAGTGCTAGTTACAGCGCCTACAATGAGCAGTTCTTC. Protein product: CSASYSAYNEQFF.

The sample holds a few counts of this clonotype. The chain uses TRBV4-3 and TRBJ2-3; TRBD2 aligns across 9 bases. CDR1 and CDR2 from the germline V gene are LGHNA and YSLEER. The CDR3 is 17 amino acids. The ends lost 0 bases at V and 6 bases at J; junction bases unmatched: 10. The CDR3: CASSQDAGLALGDTQYF. In DNA form, the CDR3 reads TGCGCCAGCAGCCAAGACGCGGGACTAGCTCTCGGGGATACGCAGTATTTT.

This chain links TRBV12-3 or TRBV12-4 with TRBJ2-6; D not certain. V was clipped by 3 bases and J by 2 bases, with 5 bases between them. The CDR3 spans 14 residues. CDR3 in amino acids: CASSFGAGANVLTF. As DNA, the CDR3 is TGTGCCAGCAGTTTTGGGGCTGGGGCCAACGTCCTGACTTTC.

V usage is TRBV29-1 and J usage is TRBJ2-1; TRBD1 matches at 10 bases. The CDR3 loop spans 14 amino acids. CDR1 and CDR2 (germline): SQVTM, ANQGSEA. Germline trimming cut 4 bases from V and 6 bases from J; bases unmatched to any gene: 6. Written as DNA, the CDR3 is TGCAGCGTTGGAGGGACAGGGGTTAGCAATGAGCAGTTCTTC. It is translated as CSVGGTGVSNEQFF.

The rearrangement joins TRBV6-1 to TRBJ2-7; D is tentatively TRBD1 or TRBD2 (5 bases each). This CDR3 contains 14 residues. Germline-derived CDR1 and CDR2 are MNHNS and SASEGT. V was trimmed by 3 bases and J by 3 bases, leaving 12 bases between them. CDR3 sequence reads: CASSETGTVYEQYF. In nucleotides, the CDR3 is TGTGCCAGCAGTGAGACCGGGACGGTCTACGAGCAGTACTTC.

A remark on this clonotype: A read error may explain this, as a much larger clone is one base away. The V and J genes are TRBV12-3 or TRBV12-4 and TRBJ2-2, with 16 bases aligning to TRBD2. The CDR3 has 16 residues. This chain's CDR3 is CASRPGLAGGTGERFF. CDR3 bases: TGTGCCAGCAGGCCGGGACTAGCGGGAGGGACCGGGGAGCGGTTTTTT.

On this clonotype: A clone one base away is much larger, so this may be a read error. The chain uses TRBV29-1 and TRBJ2-6, with a weak D call TRBD1 (6 bases). The CDR3 sequence is 14 residues long. The germline CDR1 and CDR2 sequences are SQVTM and ANQGSEA. The CDR3 sequence is CSGLTGGGANGLTF. In DNA, the CDR3 is TGCAGCGGGCTGACAGGCGGTGGGGCCAACGGCCTGACTTTC.

The rearrangement joins TRBV6-1 to TRBJ2-3; D unresolved. The V and J ends lost 2 bases and 0 bases respectively, with 9 bases between them. Germline CDR1 is MNHNS and CDR2 is SASEGT. CDR3 length: 15 amino acids. The DNA for the CDR3 is TGTGCCAGCAGTGAACCTCTGGTGAGCACAGATACGCAGTATTTT. It specifies CASSEPLVSTDTQYF.

This rearrangement joins TRBV5-1 to TRBJ1-1; 7 positions match TRBD1. CDR1 and CDR2 (germline): SGHRS, YFSETQ. The junction had 5 bases not matched to a gene; V was cut back by 2 bases and J by 4 bases. The CDR3 sequence is 14 residues long. CDR3 nucleotide sequence: TGCGCCAGCAGCTTCGACAGGGAGGGCACTGAAGCTTTCTTT. Its protein product is CASSFDREGTEAFF.

This clonotype has just one count. Possible read error: a much larger clone is one base away. The chain is built from TRBV7-8 and TRBJ2-5; D may be TRBD2 (5 bases). From germline, CDR1 is SGHVS and CDR2 FQNEAQ. The CDR3 covers 15 residues. Trimming took off 2 bases at V and 4 bases at J, with 14 bases between the two ends. The CDR3: CASSLRGASRETQYF. DNA of the CDR3: TGTGCCAGCAGCTTACGGGGAGCGTCGAGAGAGACCCAGTACTTC.